This passage covers 27 T cell receptor beta chains from one sample sequenced in a study of radiotherapy plus CTLA-4 blockade in lung cancer. The protocol was immunoSEQ multiplex PCR, while the TCRdb copy is restricted to in-frame clones and leaves out a portion. The sample contains about 46,000 clones, 77% of which appear only once. The sequences come from peripheral blood, collected from a patient treated with radiotherapy plus ipilimumab. The receptors shown here come from a human donor with non-small cell lung cancer whose response to radiotherapy plus ipilimumab could not be evaluated.

The J gene is TRBJ1-4, the V gene TRBV7-2, with TRBD1 as a possible D gene (5 bases). Between the trimmed V and J ends, which lost 5 bases and 8 bases, there was a span of 21 bases. The CDR3 is made up of 16 amino acids. The germline V gene has CDR1 SGHTA and CDR2 FQGNSA. This chain's CDR3 is CASSPSRRTTNEKLFF. The CDR3 DNA reads as TGTGCCAGCAGCCCCTCCAGAAGGACAACAAACGAAAAACTGTTTTTT.

The V and J genes are TRBV30 and TRBJ1-1; D is unresolved. Germline CDR1 reads GTSNPN; CDR2 reads SVGIG (reference sequence). V was shortened by 1 base and J by 0 bases, with 12 bases between the two germline ends. CDR3 length: 15 amino acids. The CDR3 region has the DNA TGTGCCTGGAGTGGGAGGGTGCGACTGAACACTGAAGCTTTCTTT. Translated, it gives CAWSGRVRLNTEAFF.

The rearrangement joins TRBV19 to TRBJ2-1; 13 bases are shared with TRBD2. Trimming removed 5 bases from V and 0 bases from J; junction bases left unmatched: 10. CDR1 is LNHDA and CDR2 is SQIVND in the germline V gene (reference sequence). The CDR3 length is 19 residues. CDR3 region: CASSPGTSGKGHSYNEQFF. In nucleotides, the CDR3 is TGTGCCAGTAGTCCCGGGACTAGCGGGAAGGGACACTCCTACAATGAGCAGTTCTTC.

V usage is TRBV5-1 and J usage is TRBJ2-5; 7 bases are a match to TRBD2. J was trimmed by 4 bases and V by 4 bases; bases with no gene match: 13. In germline, CDR1 is SGHRS, CDR2 YFSETQ. The CDR3 runs 16 residues. This CDR3 is CASSPAGGSPLETQYF. The CDR3 region has the DNA TGCGCCAGCAGCCCGGCTGGCGGGAGTCCACTAGAGACCCAGTACTTC.

J is TRBJ1-2 and V is TRBV28, with TRBD1 identical over 7 bases. Germline V gene lookup returns CDR1 MDHEN and CDR2 SYDVKM. CDR3 size: 14 residues. J was trimmed by 4 bases and V by 1 base; bases with no gene match: 3. CDR3 nucleotide sequence: TGTGCCAGCAGTTTATCGGCAGGGGGCTATGGCTACACCTTC. Its translation: CASSLSAGGYGYTF.

The V and J genes are TRBV19 and TRBJ1-4, with unresolved D. The CDR3 length is 16 residues. Germline CDR1 and CDR2: LNHDA and SQIVND (reference sequence). Deletions cut 5 bases from V and 5 bases from J, with 18 bases between. CDR3 region: CASSRSRAGTNEKLFF. In DNA form, the CDR3 reads TGTGCCAGTAGTCGGTCACGTGCGGGTACAAATGAAAAACTGTTTTTT.

The V and J genes are TRBV6-4 and TRBJ2-3, with 8 bases fitting TRBD2. Per the germline V gene, CDR1 is MRHNA and CDR2 is SNTAGT. V gave up 2 bases and J gave up 4 bases; unmatched junction bases: 8. The CDR3 sequence is 16 residues long. CDR3 nucleotides: TGTGCCAGCAGTGACCCGGTAGCGGGAATCTCAGATACGCAGTATTTT. Translating gives CASSDPVAGISDTQYF.

This clone was counted a few times. The V and J genes are TRBV7-6 and TRBJ1-1; TRBD1 matches 7 bases. Germline CDR1 and CDR2: SGHVS and FNYEAQ. With 6 bases clipped from V and 1 base from J, the junction kept 2 bases outside the gene matches. The CDR3 is made up of 13 amino acids. The CDR3, as DNA: TGTGCCAGCAGTCGGACAGGGAACACTGAAGCTTTCTTT. Its protein is CASSRTGNTEAFF.

The CDR3 DNA follows: TGCGCCAGCAGCCAAGGACTAGCGGGCGGCACAGATACGCAGTATTTT. Translated: CASSQGLAGGTDTQYF. The V and J genes are TRBV4-3 and TRBJ2-3; 10 positions match TRBD2. The J segment lost 1 base and the V segment lost 1 base, leaving 2 bases of the junction unmatched. This CDR3 is built from 16 residues. Germline V lookup: CDR1 LGHNA, CDR2 YSLEER.

The chain is built from TRBV4-1 and TRBJ1-2, with 9 bases aligning to TRBD1. Germline V gene sequence: CDR1 MGHRA, CDR2 YSYEKL. The V and J ends lost 0 bases and 4 bases, in that order; junction bases with no gene match: 9. The CDR3 has 17 amino acids. The CDR3 DNA is TGCGCCAGCAGCCAAGATCAACAGGGGGCTTCAGGCTATGGCTACACCTTC. This translates into CASSQDQQGASGYGYTF.

The genes are TRBV6-5 and TRBJ2-3; 7 nucleotides match TRBD2. The CDR3 has 14 residues. Germline CDR1 MNHEY, CDR2 SVGAGI. Trimming removed 7 bases from V and 5 bases from J; junction bases left unmatched: 9. CDR3 sequence reads: CASNRGGGIDTQYF. The CDR3 DNA reads as TGTGCCAGCAATAGGGGCGGGGGAATAGATACGCAGTATTTT.

The chain couples TRBV7-2 to TRBJ2-3; TRBD2 might be the D (5 bases). Trimming took 4 bases from V and 6 from J, leaving 17 bases between them. CDR1 SGHTA and CDR2 FQGNSA come from the germline V gene. The CDR3 covers 15 residues. CDR3 residues: CASSSERWVGDTQYF. In DNA form, the CDR3 reads TGTGCCAGCAGCTCAGAGCGGTGGGTAGGGGATACGCAGTATTTT.

The chain links TRBV5-1 to TRBJ2-1, with TRBD2 as a possible D gene (5 bases). Trimming cost V 0 bases and J 6 bases, with 13 bases left between them. This CDR3 spans 15 amino acids. Germline-derived CDR1 and CDR2 are SGHRS and YFSETQ. The CDR3 loop is CASSLGASRGNEQFF. CDR3 DNA: TGCGCCAGCAGCTTGGGGGCTAGTCGGGGCAATGAGCAGTTCTTC.

This chain uses TRBV5-8 with TRBJ2-1, with TRBD2 matching over 7 bases. The V and J ends lost 5 bases and 0 bases, in that order; junction bases with no gene match: 8. CDR3 length: 16 amino acids. The germline V gene has CDR1 SGHTS and CDR2 YDEGEE. The CDR3 here is CASRGTAGYSYNEQFF. The CDR3 bases are TGTGCCAGCAGGGGTACAGCGGGGTACTCCTACAATGAGCAGTTCTTC.

The rearrangement uses TRBV18 and TRBJ2-7; maybe TRBD1 (6 bases). CDR3 length equals 16 residues. Germline assignment: CDR1 KGHSH and CDR2 LQKENI. Trimming cost V 3 bases and J 3 bases, with 18 bases left between them. CDR3 in amino acids: CASSPSGDSLFYEQYF. DNA of the CDR3: TGTGCCAGCTCACCTTCAGGGGATTCACTTTTCTACGAGCAGTACTTC.

The rearrangement uses TRBV5-1 and TRBJ2-5, with D perhaps matching TRBD2 (6 bases). Germline loops: CDR1 SGHRS, CDR2 YFSETQ. The V and J ends lost 7 bases and 5 bases respectively, with 9 bases between them. The CDR3 sequence is 11 residues long. Here the CDR3 reads CASAEGETQYF. CDR3 sequence (DNA): TGCGCCAGCGCGGAGGGGGAGACCCAGTACTTC.

The genes are TRBV7-2 and TRBJ2-5; TRBD2 matches 7 bases. The CDR3 has 16 amino acids. The trim removed 5 bases at V and 2 bases at J, leaving 11 bases unmatched. Germline V lookup: CDR1 SGHTA, CDR2 FQGNSA. The CDR3 protein is CASSPGLISGQETQYF. The CDR3 nucleotides are TGTGCCAGCAGCCCCGGGTTGATTAGCGGGCAAGAGACCCAGTACTTC.

By frequency in the sample, this clone is medium-sized. This rearrangement joins TRBV28 to TRBJ2-1; the D gene is possibly TRBD1 (5 bases). This CDR3 region has 11 residues. From germline, CDR1 is MDHEN and CDR2 SYDVKM. CDR3 amino acids: CGTWENNEQFF. The CDR3, as DNA: TGTGGGACATGGGAAAACAATGAGCAGTTCTTC. Variable domain in full (rest from reference TRBV28 and TRBJ2-1): DVKVTQSSRYLVKRTGEKVFLECVQDMDHENMFWYRQDPGLGLRLIYFSYDVKMKEKGDIPEGYSVSREKKERFSLILESASTNQTSMYLCGTWENNEQFFGPGTRLTVL.

This clone appeared a few times. The chain is built from TRBV5-4 and TRBJ2-2, with 7 bases fitting TRBD1. V was clipped by 5 bases and J by 3 bases; unmatched bases: 4. The CDR3 length is 14 residues. CDR1 SGHNT and CDR2 YYREEE come from the germline V gene (reference sequence). In DNA form, the CDR3 reads TGTGCCAGCAGTAGAGGACAGGACACCGGGGAGCTGTTTTTT. Encoded protein: CASSRGQDTGELFF.

The CDR3 DNA is TGTGCCTGGAGTGAAAGGGGGTCAGAGACCCAGTACTTC. It codes for CAWSERGSETQYF. The chain has TRBV30 and TRBJ2-5, with D possibly TRBD1 on 6 matching bases. V lost 1 base to trimming and J lost 4 bases, with 10 bases between them. CDR3 length equals 13 residues. Germline values: CDR1 GTSNPN, CDR2 SVGIG (reference sequence).

The rearrangement joins TRBV7-9 to TRBJ2-7, with D possibly being TRBD1 (8 bases). Per the germline V gene, CDR1 is SEHNR and CDR2 is FQNEAQ (reference sequence). The CDR3 sequence is 14 residues long. Trimming removed 5 bases at V and 3 bases at J, with 14 bases between. The CDR3, as DNA: TGTGCCAGCAGCGCACAGGGGGGGGTCTACGAGCAGTACTTC. Amino acids: CASSAQGGVYEQYF.

This chain links TRBV7-3 with TRBJ2-1, with TRBD2 matching over 12 bases. V lost 3 bases, J lost 5 bases, and 2 bases stayed unmatched. Germline V gene lookup returns CDR1 SGHTA and CDR2 FQGTGA. The CDR3 totals 15 residues. CDR3 protein: CASSFGTSGHNEQFF. Here the CDR3 DNA reads TGTGCCAGCAGCTTCGGGACTAGCGGGCACAATGAGCAGTTCTTC. Full variable domain (remainder filled in from reference TRBV7-3 and TRBJ2-1): GAGVSQTPSNKVTEKGKYVELRCDPISGHTALYWYRQSLGQGPEFLIYFQGTGAADDSGLPNDRFFAVRPEGSVSTLKIQRTERGDSAVYLCASSFGTSGHNEQFFGPGTRLTVL.

There are a few counts of this clone. The chain uses TRBV5-6 and TRBJ1-1; D is possibly TRBD1 (5 bases). The CDR3 is made up of 13 amino acids. Trimming took off 7 bases at V and 5 bases at J, with 15 bases between the two ends. The germline CDR1 and CDR2 sequences are SGHDT and YYEEEE. CDR3 protein: CASGMWGETEAFF. Here the CDR3 DNA reads TGTGCCAGCGGCATGTGGGGGGAAACTGAAGCTTTCTTT.

CDR3 DNA: TGTGCCAGCAGCTTACAGGGAGGCGGGGAGCTGTTTTTT. Encoded protein: CASSLQGGGELFF. The chain uses TRBV7-3 and TRBJ2-2, with D possibly being TRBD2 (6 bases). V lost 2 bases, J lost 7 bases, and 8 bases lay in between. This CDR3 region has 13 residues. Germline V gene lookup returns CDR1 SGHTA and CDR2 FQGTGA.

This clone is a singleton in its sample. The chain links TRBV5-1 to TRBJ2-7; D perhaps matches TRBD1 (5 bases). The CDR3 extends over 15 amino acids. CDR1 SGHRS and CDR2 YFSETQ come from the germline V gene. Between the trimmed V and J ends, which lost 4 bases and 2 bases, there was a span of 16 bases. This chain's CDR3 is CASSPGSAGPYEQYF. In nucleotides, the CDR3 is TGCGCCAGCAGCCCAGGGTCGGCCGGACCCTACGAGCAGTACTTC.

V and J are TRBV2 and TRBJ1-2, with D possibly matching TRBD1 (5 bases). The CDR3 has 12 residues. V was pared by 2 bases and J by 7 bases, with 8 bases between. CDR1 and CDR2 (germline): SNHLY, FYNNEI. CDR3 sequence reads: CASSEYGGGYTF. DNA for the CDR3: TGTGCCAGCAGTGAATACGGGGGTGGCTACACCTTC.

This rearrangement joins TRBV7-2 to TRBJ2-7; 7 nucleotides align to TRBD2. In germline, CDR1 is SGHTA, CDR2 FQGNSA. This CDR3 contains 15 residues. The trim removed 3 bases at V and 0 bases at J, leaving 5 bases unmatched. CDR3 sequence: CASSLGLTTSYEQYF. The CDR3 DNA sequence: TGTGCCAGCAGCTTGGGACTAACTACCTCCTACGAGCAGTACTTC.